The rows below give T cell receptor beta chains drawn from one sample of a study of shared clonotypes between healthy human individuals. Data came from immunoSEQ multiplex PCR; TCRdb stores just in-frame clones and leaves some out. The profile shows approximately 95,000 clones, around two thirds of them singletons. Sequencing used memory CD8+ T cells sorted from blood. All receptors come from a man in his thirties or forties in good health. CDR3s leave out the opening cysteine and the closing phenylalanine or tryptophan.

TRBV4-3	TRBJ2-3	ASSQDPPLTSGNTDTQY
TRBV4-2	TRBJ2-1	ASSQEAGERYNEQF
TRBV23-1	TRBJ2-7	ASSPKSPIKGNSSYEQY
TRBV7-9	TRBJ2-5	ASSPSGKGKTQY
TRBV7-2	TRBJ2-1	ASSLDRFDEQF
TRBV25-1	TRBJ1-2	ASSKTRDREPISYT
TRBV7-9	TRBJ2-1	ASSLCLGCEQF
TRBV9	TRBJ2-7	ASSPERSRGPYEQY
TRBV25-1	TRBJ1-2	ASSLQGDLYGYT
TRBV2	TRBJ2-1	ASSERVAATYNEQF
TRBV30	TRBJ1-4	AWSDGSPSEKLF
TRBV7-3	TRBJ2-1	ASSLANEQF
TRBV28	TRBJ1-5	ASSSYWQSDQPQH
TRBV6-1	TRBJ2-4	ASSEPAGTRTPLAKNIQY
TRBV6-1	TRBJ2-3	ASSGGRATDTQY
TRBV27	TRBJ2-3	ASSAGTGVDTQY
TRBV27	TRBJ2-5	ASSVQGGRETQY
TRBV6-6	TRBJ2-2	ASSDSSGAGELF
TRBV29-1	TRBJ2-3	SVVRADTQY
TRBV27	TRBJ1-4	ASSLGGANEKLF
TRBV29-1	TRBJ2-1	SVNIRDPKEQF
TRBV19	TRBJ1-5	ASTEYNQPQH
TRBV4-2	TRBJ2-5	ASSPYSGSDDTQY
TRBV9	TRBJ2-7	ASSPRLAGVVDEQY
TRBV7-9	TRBJ2-1	ASRAGLALYNEQF
TRBV4-3	TRBJ2-3	ASSQDPGQGADTQY
TRBV6-1	TRBJ1-2	ASSDFGGRFYGYT
TRBV10-2	TRBJ2-4	ASSEGASYIRIQY
TRBV27	TRBJ2-7	ASRTGPWEQY
TRBV5-6	TRBJ2-5	ASSPRPSEETQY
TRBV6-6	TRBJ2-2	ASSLRTDPRELF
TRBV5-1	TRBJ2-1	ASSLLGSPSTEQF
TRBV5-4	TRBJ2-1	ASSLAAGRYNEQF
TRBV10-3	TRBJ1-1	AISDQKGAEAF